Following are 9 T cell receptor beta chains from one sample sequenced in a study of T cells in Graves' hyperthyroidism and ophthalmopathy. TCR beta CDR3 region amplification was performed from RNA transcripts. During a first-round RT-PCR of the TCR CDR3, the HTBI primer set was used. TCRdb recomputed calls from the multiplex PCR reads with MiXCR, one row per CDR3 protein. Of approximately 600,000 distinct CDR3 sequences listed, roughly 14% are singletons. Sequenced sample: blood. The receptor source for this set is a middle-aged woman with Graves' ophthalmopathy.

The chain uses TRBV15 and TRBJ2-2; tentative D call: TRBD2 (6 bases). V shed 6 bases and J shed 6 bases, with 14 bases lying between them. The CDR3 is 14 residues long. Germline V gives CDR1 LNHNV, CDR2 YYDKDF (reference sequence). CDR3 sequence (DNA): TGTGCCACCAGTCCCCGGAGCGGGTCCGGGGAGCTGTTTTTT. It specifies CATSPRSGSGELFF.

This clonotype occurred many times. The CDR3 sequence is CASSPGQGISPLHF. CDR3 nucleotides: TGTGCCAGCAGCCCGGGACAGGGGATTTCACCCCTCCACTTT. The chain joins TRBV28 to TRBJ1-6; TRBD1 matches at 10 bases. Germline lookup yields CDR1 MDHEN and CDR2 SYDVKM. The CDR3 consists of 14 residues. Losses at the gene ends were 6 bases for V and 9 bases for J; bases not matched to a gene: 5.

This clonotype showed up many times. V gene TRBV19 combines with J gene TRBJ1-5; the match to TRBD1 covers 7 bases. The trim removed 9 bases at V and 7 bases at J, leaving 15 bases unmatched. Germline CDR1 reads LNHDA; CDR2 reads SQIVND (reference sequence). The CDR3 runs to 15 residues. The CDR3 region is CASTSKTGYKQPQHF. The CDR3 DNA is TGTGCCAGCACCTCTAAGACAGGGTATAAACAGCCCCAGCATTTT.

At least ten counts were recorded for this clonotype. The chain employs TRBV6-1 and TRBJ1-1; 7 bases align to TRBD1. This CDR3 has 16 residues. The V segment lost 7 bases and the J segment 5 bases; nucleotides outside the gene matches: 16. Germline lookup yields CDR1 MNHNS and CDR2 SASEGT. The CDR3, as DNA: TGTGCCAGCATCACCCAGGGGGGGGGCCCCCTGACTGAAGCTTTCTTT. Its protein product is CASITQGGGPLTEAFF.

This clonotype was recorded many times. The gene calls are TRBV27 and TRBJ2-7; 9 bases agree with TRBD1. This CDR3 region has 15 residues. Germline V CDR1 and CDR2: MNHEY, SMNVEV (reference sequence). V shed 3 bases and J 3 bases; nucleotides not matched to a gene: 6. The CDR3 here is CASSFLGQGGYEQYF. CDR3 sequence (DNA): TGTGCCAGCAGTTTCTTGGGACAGGGAGGCTACGAGCAGTACTTC.

This clonotype has a count of ten or more. The rearrangement joins TRBV28 to TRBJ2-7, with TRBD2 matching over 8 bases. V shed 3 bases and J 2 bases; nucleotides not matched to a gene: 6. The CDR3 extends over 15 amino acids. Germline assignment: CDR1 MDHEN and CDR2 SYDVKM. The CDR3 nucleotides are TGTGCCAGCAGTTTGGGGCGACTAGCGCCCTACGAGCAGTACTTC. It yields the protein CASSLGRLAPYEQYF.

This clonotype was seen at least ten times. The chain links TRBV14 to TRBJ2-2; 7 positions agree with TRBD2. Germline V gene sequence: CDR1 SGHDN, CDR2 FVKESK. The V gene end was trimmed by 6 bases and the J gene end by 0 bases; junction bases not matched to a gene: 7. The CDR3 contains 16 residues. The CDR3 region has the DNA TGTGCCAGCAGTAAACGGGCGGGAGCGAACACCGGGGAGCTGTTTTTT. This encodes CASSKRAGANTGELFF.

Ten or more counts support this clonotype. The genes are TRBV6-4 and TRBJ2-2; D unclear. Germline loops: CDR1 MRHNA, CDR2 SNTAGT. With 5 bases removed from V and 5 bases from J, the gap between germline ends came to 12 bases. The CDR3 has 14 amino acids. CDR3 amino acids: CASSRKEGTGELFF. DNA of the CDR3: TGTGCCAGCAGTCGAAAAGAAGGGACCGGGGAGCTGTTTTTT.

This clonotype appeared many times. This chain connects TRBV28 to TRBJ1-5; D may be TRBD1 (5 bases). The V end lost 3 bases, the J end lost 2 bases, and 11 bases lay between the germline ends. The CDR3 loop spans 15 amino acids. Germline V gives CDR1 MDHEN, CDR2 SYDVKM. CDR3 in amino acids: CASSLGRDGNQPQHF. The CDR3 coding sequence is TGTGCCAGCAGTTTGGGACGGGATGGCAATCAGCCCCAGCATTTT.